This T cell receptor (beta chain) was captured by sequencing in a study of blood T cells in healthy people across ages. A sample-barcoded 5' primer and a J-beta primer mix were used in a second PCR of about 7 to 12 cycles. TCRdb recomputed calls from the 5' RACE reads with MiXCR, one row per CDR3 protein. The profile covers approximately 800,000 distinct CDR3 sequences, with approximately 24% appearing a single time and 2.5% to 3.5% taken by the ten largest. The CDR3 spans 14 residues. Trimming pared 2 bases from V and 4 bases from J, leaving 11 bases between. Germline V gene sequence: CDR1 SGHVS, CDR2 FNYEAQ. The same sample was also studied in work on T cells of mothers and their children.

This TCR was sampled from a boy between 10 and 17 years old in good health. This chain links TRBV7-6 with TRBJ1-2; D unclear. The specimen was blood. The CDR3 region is CASSLNSAGYGYTF. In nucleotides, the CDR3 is TGTGCCAGCAGCTTAAACTCGGCGGGCTATGGCTACACCTTC.